The 22 T cell receptor beta chains presented below share a single source sample, sequenced in a study of T cell repertoires in cytomegalovirus infection. These receptors have no identified antigens. TCRdb redid the calling of the reads with MiXCR, one entry per CDR3 protein. Of about 470,000 distinct CDR3 sequences listed, roughly 42% are singletons. The sequencing here drew on cultured PBMCs, taken from culture after CMV antigen stimulation. The receptors stem from a human donor in good health (CMV status not recorded). Some clones in this sample may be carry-over from other donors' samples.

The chain joins TRBV12-3 or TRBV12-4 to TRBJ1-1, with 9 bases that match TRBD1. The CDR3 is 16 amino acids. The V and J ends lost 3 bases and 3 bases, in that order; junction bases with no gene match: 8. CDR3 in amino acids: CASSFSGQGFDTEAFF. CDR3 in DNA: TGTGCCAGCAGTTTTTCGGGACAGGGCTTCGACACTGAAGCTTTCTTT.

The chain couples TRBV6-5 to TRBJ2-1, with TRBD2 matching over 10 bases. Germline CDR1 reads MNHEY; CDR2 reads SVGAGI. V gave up 6 bases and J gave up 2 bases; unmatched junction bases: 4. The CDR3 runs to 15 residues. This CDR3 reads CASRIAGGPYNEQFF. CDR3 DNA sequence: TGTGCCAGCAGAATAGCGGGGGGCCCCTACAATGAGCAGTTCTTC.

J is TRBJ2-1 and V is TRBV7-8; D perhaps matches TRBD1 (5 bases). The germline gives CDR1 SGHVS, CDR2 FQNEAQ. Trimming took 6 bases from V and 6 from J, leaving 18 bases between them. The CDR3 contains 15 residues. The CDR3 sequence: CASRRGRVSGNEQFF. CDR3 in DNA: TGTGCCAGCAGGCGAGGCAGGGTCTCCGGCAATGAGCAGTTCTTC.

V gene TRBV11-1 combines with J gene TRBJ2-2; D not certain. This CDR3 has 16 amino acids. The germline CDR1 and CDR2 sequences are SGHAT and FQDESV (reference sequence). V dropped 4 bases and J dropped 1 base, with 13 bases sitting between them. CDR3 amino acids: CASSSTMGLNTGELFF. As DNA, the CDR3 is TGTGCCAGCAGCTCCACGATGGGATTGAACACCGGGGAGCTGTTTTTT.

This clonotype was counted between two and nine times. CDR3 sequence: CASSRDRDAYEQYF. The CDR3 DNA sequence: TGTGCCAGCAGCCGGGACAGGGACGCCTACGAGCAGTACTTC. This chain links TRBV11-2 with TRBJ2-7; 9 bases agree with TRBD1. Germline V CDR1 and CDR2: SGHAT, FQNNGV. After removal of 5 bases from V and 2 bases from J, the junction contained 4 bases not matched to a gene. CDR3 length: 14 residues.

Concerning this clonotype: The junction and the germline gene differ at one end; a read error may be behind it. The rearrangement uses TRBV20-1 and TRBJ1-1, with 9 positions matching TRBD1. The CDR3 is 15 residues long. Germline loops: CDR1 DFQATT, CDR2 SNEGSKA (reference sequence). CDR3 in amino acids: CSALEAGTGNAEAFF. The DNA of the CDR3 is TGCAGTGCCCTCGAGGCGGGGACAGGGAACGCTGAAGCTTTCTTT.

The chain combines TRBV7-9 with TRBJ2-2, with D unclear. Trimming took 5 bases from V and 5 from J, leaving 15 bases between them. From germline, CDR1 is SEHNR and CDR2 FQNEAQ (reference sequence). This CDR3 contains 15 residues. CDR3: CASSLDLSRTGELFF. CDR3 nucleotide sequence: TGTGCCAGCAGCCTTGACCTTTCCAGGACCGGGGAGCTGTTTTTT.

This chain connects TRBV6-2 or TRBV6-3 to TRBJ2-1; D gene uncertain. Trimming took 4 bases from V and 0 from J, leaving 10 bases between them. The CDR3 runs 15 residues. Germline lookup yields CDR1 MNHEY and CDR2 SVGEGT. This CDR3 reads CASSSETLSYNEQFF. CDR3 sequence (DNA): TGTGCCAGCAGTTCCGAGACCCTCTCCTACAATGAGCAGTTCTTC.

The chain is built from TRBV12-3 or TRBV12-4 and TRBJ2-3, with D perhaps TRBD2 (5 bases). The V end lost 7 bases, the J end lost 0 bases, and 11 bases lay between the germline ends. This CDR3 has 14 amino acids. In nucleotides, the CDR3 is TGTGCCAGCACCACCTCGGGGAGCACAGATACGCAGTATTTT. Amino acids: CASTTSGSTDTQYF.

The genes are TRBV6-1 and TRBJ2-3; D gene unclear. CDR3 length: 11 amino acids. Germline V lookup: CDR1 MNHNS, CDR2 SASEGT. The V and J ends lost 3 bases and 11 bases respectively, with 9 bases between them. The CDR3, as DNA: TGTGCCAGCAGTGATAGGGAATGGCAGTATTTT. This translates into CASSDREWQYF.

V is TRBV6-2 or TRBV6-3 and J is TRBJ1-4, with D unresolved. Germline CDR1 reads MNHEY; CDR2 reads SVGEGT. This CDR3 is 15 amino acids long. Trimming pared 4 bases from V and 0 bases from J, leaving 9 bases between. DNA of the CDR3: TGTGCCAGCAGTTCTCGCGTTCCAACTAATGAAAAACTGTTTTTT. Its protein product is CASSSRVPTNEKLFF.

The V gene is TRBV5-1, the J gene TRBJ2-5; perhaps TRBD2 as D (6 bases). The CDR3 has 15 amino acids. CDR1 SGHRS and CDR2 YFSETQ come from the germline V gene. Trimming cost V 4 bases and J 5 bases, with 18 bases left between them. Here the CDR3 reads CASSTSAGGAETQYF. As DNA, the CDR3 is TGCGCCAGCAGCACCTCAGCGGGCGGAGCGGAGACCCAGTACTTC.

The DNA for the CDR3 is TGTGCCAGCTTTTCTAGGGTTGGGGAGCAGTACTTC. It yields the protein CASFSRVGEQYF. This chain uses TRBV7-1 with TRBJ2-7; no clear D gene. TRBV7-1 is designated an ORF whose function remains uncertain. Trimming stripped 8 bases from V and 7 bases from J, with 15 bases between. This CDR3 is built from 12 residues.

The sample holds a few counts of this clonotype. This chain uses TRBV4-3 with TRBJ2-3; 9 bases line up with TRBD2. Germline trimming cut 1 base from V and 5 bases from J; bases unmatched to any gene: 7. Germline CDR1 is LGHNA and CDR2 is YSLEER. The CDR3 extends over 16 amino acids. This CDR3 is CASSQVAGAPGDTQYF. In DNA, the CDR3 is TGCGCCAGCAGCCAAGTAGCGGGAGCCCCTGGAGATACGCAGTATTTT.

V and J are TRBV7-2 and TRBJ1-1; TRBD1 is a possible D gene (6 bases). Germline-derived CDR1 and CDR2 are SGHTA and FQGNSA. The length of the CDR3 is 12 residues. The ends were cut back, 5 bases at V and 6 bases at J, with 10 bases in the middle. Written as DNA, the CDR3 is TGTGCCAGCAGCAGGGGGATCGCTGAAGCTTTCTTT. It specifies CASSRGIAEAFF.

The chain recombines TRBV12-3 or TRBV12-4 with TRBJ2-3; TRBD2 matches 10 bases. V shed 4 bases, J shed 6 bases, and the junction held 7 bases outside the gene matches. This CDR3 spans 15 amino acids. DNA for the CDR3: TGTGCCAGCAGTTGGGCTAGCGGGGGTGCTGATACGCAGTATTTT. Translating it yields CASSWASGGADTQYF.

The rearrangement uses TRBV5-4 and TRBJ2-3; the match to TRBD2 covers 7 bases. From germline, CDR1 is SGHNT and CDR2 YYREEE (reference sequence). The CDR3 has 16 residues. V was pared by 4 bases and J by 4 bases, with 12 bases of the junction left unmatched. The DNA for the CDR3 is TGTGCCAGCAGCCACCCGGGGGGAGGGCGGGCAGATACGCAGTATTTT. Its protein product is CASSHPGGGRADTQYF.

The CDR3 DNA is TGTGCCAGCAGTTTGCACGGTGCTGAAGCTTTCTTT. It codes for CASSLHGAEAFF. The chain recombines TRBV12-3 or TRBV12-4 with TRBJ1-1; D unresolved. Trimming left V 3 bases short and J 6 bases short, with 8 bases between. The CDR3 contains 12 residues.

This sequence joins TRBV6-5 and TRBJ1-6, with a tentative D call TRBD1 (5 bases). The CDR3 has 16 residues. V lost 6 bases to trimming and J lost 3 bases, with 15 bases between them. Germline V gene sequence: CDR1 MNHEY, CDR2 SVGAGI. CDR3 sequence: CASSRRGGNYNSPLHF. The CDR3 nucleotides are TGTGCCAGCAGCCGACGGGGGGGGAACTATAATTCACCCCTCCACTTT.

The chain carries TRBV4-1 and TRBJ1-4; D is perhaps TRBD1 (6 bases). The CDR3 sequence is 14 residues long. V was shortened by 5 bases and J by 6 bases, with 13 bases between the two germline ends. Germline lookup yields CDR1 MGHRA and CDR2 YSYEKL. CDR3 in amino acids: CASSKDRGYEKLFF. In DNA, the CDR3 is TGCGCCAGCAGCAAGGACAGAGGTTATGAAAAACTGTTTTTT.

There are a few counts of this clonotype. CDR3 bases: TGTGCCAGCAGGGGACTTCCCGGGGAGACCCAGTACTTC. Translating gives CASRGLPGETQYF. The chain recombines TRBV2 with TRBJ2-5, with a weak D call TRBD2 (6 bases). The CDR3 length is 13 residues. CDR1 and CDR2 (germline): SNHLY, FYNNEI. V was pared by 6 bases and J by 5 bases, with 13 bases between.

This clonotype was seen just once. Since no conserved phenylalanine or tryptophan closes the CDR3, a read error is the likely cause. The rearrangement uses TRBV12-3 or TRBV12-4 and TRBJ1-1; 8 nucleotides agree with TRBD1. The CDR3 runs to 14 residues. V lost 5 bases, J lost 1 base, and 3 bases stayed unmatched. The CDR3 protein is CASSPRGRNTEAFL. In DNA form, the CDR3 reads TGTGCCAGCAGTCCCAGGGGGCGGAACACTGAAGCTTTCCTT.